These 28 T cell receptor beta chains share one sample of origin, sequenced in a study of blood T cell repertoires in COVID-19. The assay was immunoSEQ multiplex PCR, and TCRdb's table has in-frame clones only and misses some. The top ten hold around 1.1% of the sample, which has approximately 120,000 clones, 85% to 90% seen once. Sequenced: peripheral blood. The receptors derive from a human donor in a cohort sampled during active COVID-19.

The chain uses TRBV7-9 and TRBJ2-1; TRBD2 matches at 7 bases. The CDR3 has 15 residues. In germline, CDR1 is SEHNR, CDR2 FQNEAQ (reference sequence). V was pared by 6 bases and J by 4 bases, with 9 bases of the junction left unmatched. CDR3 protein: CASSSGTMLYNEQFF. As DNA, the CDR3 is TGTGCCAGCAGTTCCGGGACTATGCTATACAATGAGCAGTTCTTC.

Concerning this clone: Other DNA sequences of this sample code for an identical CDR3. This chain joins TRBV10-3 and TRBJ1-5; D remains ambiguous. V was pared by 6 bases and J by 2 bases, with 11 bases between. In germline, CDR1 is ENHRY, CDR2 SYGVKD. CDR3 size: 14 residues. The CDR3 sequence: CAIRDREGNQPQHF. In DNA form, the CDR3 reads TGTGCCATCAGGGACCGGGAGGGCAATCAGCCCCAGCATTTT.

This clone appeared once. The chain is built from TRBV10-3 and TRBJ2-3; D is possibly TRBD2 (5 bases). CDR3 length: 15 residues. V lost 0 bases and J 8 bases, leaving 15 bases between the germline ends. CDR1 is ENHRY and CDR2 is SYGVKD in the germline V gene. CDR3 in DNA: TGTGCCATCAGTGAGTCTTTCCCGGCCCGGGGTACGCAGTATTTT. Protein product: CAISESFPARGTQYF.

The genes are TRBV5-6 and TRBJ2-3, with TRBD1 as a possible D gene (6 bases). The V gene's germline CDR1 is SGHDT and CDR2 YYEEEE. The CDR3 runs to 17 residues. Trimming cost V 4 bases and J 2 bases, with 20 bases left between them. The CDR3 region is CASSLYGKRGHTDTQYF. DNA of the CDR3: TGTGCCAGCAGCCTGTACGGAAAAAGGGGACACACAGATACGCAGTATTTT.

The chain uses TRBV5-1 and TRBJ1-3; the match to TRBD1 covers 8 bases. V dropped 1 base and J dropped 3; count of bases not matched to a gene: 6. This CDR3 has 16 amino acids. Germline V gene sequence: CDR1 SGHRS, CDR2 YFSETQ. This chain's CDR3 is CASSLKDRAFGNTIYF. The CDR3, as DNA: TGCGCCAGCAGCTTGAAGGACAGGGCTTTTGGAAACACCATATATTTT.

This chain joins TRBV7-2 and TRBJ1-1; 8 bases fit TRBD1. Trimming removed 3 bases from V and 0 bases from J; junction bases left unmatched: 15. CDR3 length: 19 residues. The germline V gene encodes CDR1 SGHTA and CDR2 FQGNSA. The CDR3 DNA is TGTGCCAGCAGCTTTAGACTTAGGACAGGGACTGGAGTGAACACTGAAGCTTTCTTT. This translates into CASSFRLRTGTGVNTEAFF.

The chain employs TRBV15 and TRBJ2-5, with a possible D match to TRBD2 (5 bases). The CDR3 runs to 12 residues. Trimming took off 1 base at V and 5 bases at J, with 5 bases between the two ends. The V gene's germline CDR1 is LNHNV and CDR2 YYDKDF (reference sequence). CDR3 in DNA: TGTGCCACCAGCAGAGGCGGGGAGACCCAGTACTTC. Amino acid sequence: CATSRGGETQYF.

The rearrangement joins TRBV14 to TRBJ2-3; 7 bases align to TRBD2. The J segment lost 2 bases and the V segment lost 0 bases, leaving 11 bases of the junction unmatched. Germline V gene lookup returns CDR1 SGHDN and CDR2 FVKESK. CDR3 length equals 18 residues. CDR3 coding DNA: TGTGCCAGCAGCCAAGATTCCAGCGGGACGTCGCACACAGATACGCAGTATTTT. It encodes CASSQDSSGTSHTDTQYF.

CDR3 residues: CASSLGRTRNEQFF. The DNA for the CDR3 is TGTGCCAGCAGCTTAGGTCGCACTCGCAATGAGCAGTTCTTC. The chain links TRBV7-2 to TRBJ2-1; D call uncertain. The CDR3 is 14 residues long. Germline values: CDR1 SGHTA, CDR2 FQGNSA. V was pared by 1 base and J by 6 bases, with 10 bases between.

J is TRBJ2-7 and V is TRBV9; 7 nucleotides line up with TRBD2. CDR1 is SGDLS and CDR2 is YYNGEE in the germline V gene. The CDR3 contains 13 residues. V trimming: 4 bases; J trimming: 2 bases; junction bases outside the gene matches: 3. The CDR3 here is CASSPGGTYEQYF. The CDR3 DNA reads TGTGCCAGCAGCCCGGGGGGTACCTACGAGCAGTACTTC.

This clone was found once. The V call is TRBV10-2, the J call TRBJ2-1; TRBD2 matches 9 bases. Germline V CDR1 and CDR2: WSHSY, SAAADI. The CDR3 sequence is 16 residues long. The junction had 11 bases not matched to a gene; V was cut back by 5 bases and J by 6 bases. This chain's CDR3 is CASSQPGLAISNEQFF. In DNA form, the CDR3 reads TGCGCCAGCAGTCAGCCGGGACTAGCCATATCCAATGAGCAGTTCTTC.

V is TRBV29-1 and J is TRBJ2-3; tentatively, D is TRBD1 (6 bases). V lost 2 bases and J lost 1, with 13 bases in between. The CDR3 is 15 residues long. Germline V gives CDR1 SQVTM, CDR2 ANQGSEA. The CDR3 loop is CSVEPAGVGTDTQYF. The CDR3 nucleotides read TGCAGCGTTGAACCCGCAGGGGTGGGCACAGATACGCAGTATTTT.

This chain joins TRBV10-3 and TRBJ1-3; 10 nucleotides align to TRBD1. The V segment lost 2 bases and the J segment 2 bases; nucleotides outside the gene matches: 15. This CDR3 is 20 amino acids long. Germline CDR1 ENHRY, CDR2 SYGVKD. The CDR3 coding sequence is TGTGCCATCAGTGAGGGGACAGGGGCCGTGCGTTTATTGACTGGAAACACCATATATTTT. Translation: CAISEGTGAVRLLTGNTIYF.

This clone was counted at least ten times. The rearrangement uses TRBV27 and TRBJ2-3; unclear D gene. The CDR3 totals 11 residues. Germline loops: CDR1 MNHEY, CDR2 SMNVEV (reference sequence). V shed 5 bases and J shed 8 bases, with 8 bases lying between them. The CDR3 loop reads CASSTMRTQYF. CDR3 nucleotide sequence: TGTGCCAGCAGTACCATGCGTACGCAGTATTTT.

V gene TRBV19 combines with J gene TRBJ1-5, with D uncertain. Trimming took off 7 bases at V and 1 base at J, with 14 bases between the two ends. This CDR3 is built from 15 residues. Germline values: CDR1 LNHDA, CDR2 SQIVND (reference sequence). This chain's CDR3 is CASTQNSGSNQPQHF. The CDR3 DNA is TGTGCCAGTACCCAAAACTCGGGAAGCAATCAGCCCCAGCATTTT.

The V gene is TRBV4-2, the J gene TRBJ1-1; D unclear. Trimming took 4 bases from V and 5 from J, leaving 11 bases between them. Germline lookup yields CDR1 LGHNA and CDR2 YNFKEQ. This CDR3 has 13 amino acids. The CDR3 DNA follows: TGTGCCAGCAGCCTACGGGGATCTACTGAAGCTTTCTTT. Protein: CASSLRGSTEAFF.

V gene TRBV11-2 combines with J gene TRBJ2-7, with 12 bases that match TRBD2. The CDR3 has 17 residues. With 3 bases clipped from V and 4 bases from J, the junction kept 10 bases outside the gene matches. CDR1 and CDR2 from the germline V gene are SGHAT and FQNNGV. The DNA of the CDR3 is TGTGCCAGCAGCTTCTCCGGGACTAGCGGGCCCAGTTACGAGCAGTACTTC. The encoded protein is CASSFSGTSGPSYEQYF.

This clone was counted once. CDR3 coding DNA: TGTGCCAGCAGGTCAGGACTAGCGGGGGGAAAAGAGACCCAGTACTTC. Residues: CASRSGLAGGKETQYF. The chain has TRBV7-9 and TRBJ2-5, with 14 bases lining up with TRBD2. This CDR3 has 16 residues. V trimming: 6 bases; J trimming: 3 bases; junction bases outside the gene matches: 6. Germline-derived CDR1 and CDR2 are SEHNR and FQNEAQ (reference sequence).

The chain employs TRBV7-6 and TRBJ2-5; D may be TRBD2 (6 bases). The CDR3 is 18 amino acids. V was trimmed by 2 bases and J by 4 bases, leaving 23 bases between them. CDR1 and CDR2 from the germline V gene are SGHVS and FNYEAQ. CDR3 coding DNA: TGTGCCAGCAGCTTAATCGTGGCGGGATCGATGCGGTCAGAGACCCAGTACTTC. Its translation: CASSLIVAGSMRSETQYF.

The genes are TRBV3-1 (or the pseudogene TRBV3-2) and TRBJ1-1; D is ambiguous. This CDR3 comprises 15 residues. Trimming shortened V by 0 bases and J by 0 bases, and 8 bases separated the two germline ends. From germline, CDR1 is LGHDT and CDR2 YNNKEL (reference sequence). CDR3 nucleotides: TGTGCCAGCAGCCAAGAGGGAGCTATGAACACTGAAGCTTTCTTT. Amino acids: CASSQEGAMNTEAFF.

The chain couples TRBV18 to TRBJ1-4, with 8 bases matching TRBD1. The CDR3 is made up of 14 amino acids. Trimming at V came to 2 bases and at J to 8 bases, leaving 4 bases not matched to a gene. The germline V gene encodes CDR1 KGHSH and CDR2 LQKENI. CDR3 sequence reads: CASSPAGGREKLFF. CDR3 bases: TGTGCCAGCTCACCAGCAGGGGGCAGGGAAAAACTGTTTTTT.

This chain connects TRBV19 to TRBJ2-7, with 7 bases lining up with TRBD2. Germline CDR1 and CDR2: LNHDA and SQIVND (reference sequence). Trimming took 5 bases from V and 7 from J; bases not matched to a gene: 14. This CDR3 spans 15 amino acids. The CDR3 coding sequence is TGTGCCAGTAGTCCCTGGGCGGGAGAAGCAGGTGAGCAGTACTTC. It yields the protein CASSPWAGEAGEQYF.

The J gene is TRBJ2-5, the V gene TRBV20-1, with TRBD2 as a possible D gene (6 bases). Germline V gene sequence: CDR1 DFQATT, CDR2 SNEGSKA (reference sequence). With 3 bases removed from V and 1 base from J, the gap between germline ends came to 15 bases. This CDR3 spans 15 amino acids. CDR3 sequence (DNA): TGCAGTGCTAGTGGGGTCCGGGGGACCCAAGAGACCCAGTACTTC. This encodes CSASGVRGTQETQYF.

The CDR3 DNA reads as TGTGCCATCAGCAAGTCGGCTCTCTTAGCGGGGGATGTCGATACGCAGTATTTT. It is translated as CAISKSALLAGDVDTQYF. The chain couples TRBV10-3 to TRBJ2-3, with 9 bases fitting TRBD2. The germline gives CDR1 ENHRY, CDR2 SYGVKD. The CDR3 is 18 residues long. Germline trimming cut 6 bases from V and 6 bases from J; bases unmatched to any gene: 19.

V is TRBV6-2 or TRBV6-3 and J is TRBJ1-2; D call uncertain. The germline CDR1 and CDR2 sequences are MNHEY and SVGEGT. V lost 2 bases and J 7 bases, leaving 8 bases between the germline ends. The CDR3 covers 12 residues. CDR3 coding DNA: TGTGCCAGCAGTTACACAGTGGGTGGCTACACCTTC. Amino acid sequence: CASSYTVGGYTF.

The chain has TRBV12-3 or TRBV12-4 and TRBJ1-6, with 7 positions matching TRBD1. The CDR3 has 13 residues. Trimming took 8 bases from V and 6 from J; bases not matched to a gene: 4. CDR3 DNA sequence: TGTGCCAGCGGAGACAGGGTTAATTCACCCCTCCACTTT. Amino acid sequence: CASGDRVNSPLHF.

The rearrangement uses TRBV3-1 (or the pseudogene TRBV3-2) and TRBJ1-5, with TRBD1 matching 11 bases. This CDR3 spans 16 amino acids. J lost 7 bases, V lost 5 bases, and 10 bases had no gene match. The germline CDR1 and CDR2 sequences are LGHDT and YNNKEL (reference sequence). CDR3 sequence: CASSLYPGQGVQPQHF. The CDR3 bases are TGTGCCAGCAGCTTGTATCCGGGACAGGGGGTGCAGCCCCAGCATTTT.

This clone was detected only once. The J gene is TRBJ1-2, the V gene TRBV4-3; TRBD1 aligns across 9 bases. V shed 0 bases, J shed 4 bases, and the junction held 3 bases outside the gene matches. The CDR3 length is 15 residues. Germline V CDR1 and CDR2: LGHNA, YSLEER. CDR3 DNA sequence: TGCGCCAGCAGCCAAGATTGGGGACAGGGCTATGGCTACACCTTC. This translates into CASSQDWGQGYGYTF.